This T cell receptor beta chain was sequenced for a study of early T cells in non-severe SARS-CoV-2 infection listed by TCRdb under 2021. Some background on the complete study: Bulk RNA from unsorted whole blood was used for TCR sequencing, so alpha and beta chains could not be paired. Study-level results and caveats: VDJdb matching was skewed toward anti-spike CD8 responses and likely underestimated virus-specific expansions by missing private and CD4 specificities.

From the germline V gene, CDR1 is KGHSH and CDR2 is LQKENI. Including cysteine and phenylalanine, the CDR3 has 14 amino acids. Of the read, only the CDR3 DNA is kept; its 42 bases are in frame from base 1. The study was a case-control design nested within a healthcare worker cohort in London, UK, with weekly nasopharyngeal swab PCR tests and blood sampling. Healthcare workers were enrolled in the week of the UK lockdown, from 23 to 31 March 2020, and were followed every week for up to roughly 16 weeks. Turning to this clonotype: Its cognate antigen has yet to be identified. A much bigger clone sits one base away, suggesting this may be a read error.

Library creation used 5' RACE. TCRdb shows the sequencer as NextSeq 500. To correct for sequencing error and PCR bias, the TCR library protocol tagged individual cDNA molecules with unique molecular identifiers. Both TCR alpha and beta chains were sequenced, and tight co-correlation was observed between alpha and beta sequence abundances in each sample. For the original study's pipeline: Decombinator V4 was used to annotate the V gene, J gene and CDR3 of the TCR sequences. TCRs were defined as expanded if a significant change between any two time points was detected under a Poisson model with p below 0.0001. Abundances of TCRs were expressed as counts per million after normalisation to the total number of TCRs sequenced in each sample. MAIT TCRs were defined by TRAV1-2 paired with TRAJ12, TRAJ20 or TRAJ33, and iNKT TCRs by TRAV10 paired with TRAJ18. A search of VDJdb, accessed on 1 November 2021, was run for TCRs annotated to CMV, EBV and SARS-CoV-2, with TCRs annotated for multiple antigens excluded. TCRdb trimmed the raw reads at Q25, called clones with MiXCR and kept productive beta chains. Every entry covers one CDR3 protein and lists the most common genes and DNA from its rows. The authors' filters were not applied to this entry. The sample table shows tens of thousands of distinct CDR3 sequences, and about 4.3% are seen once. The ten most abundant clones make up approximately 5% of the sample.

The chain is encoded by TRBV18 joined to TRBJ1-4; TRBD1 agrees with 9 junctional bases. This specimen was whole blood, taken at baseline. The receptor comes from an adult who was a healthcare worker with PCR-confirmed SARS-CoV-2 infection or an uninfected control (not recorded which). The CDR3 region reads CVSSRGQGHEKLFF. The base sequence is TGTGTCAGCTCACGGGGACAGGGTCATGAAAAACTGTTTTTT.